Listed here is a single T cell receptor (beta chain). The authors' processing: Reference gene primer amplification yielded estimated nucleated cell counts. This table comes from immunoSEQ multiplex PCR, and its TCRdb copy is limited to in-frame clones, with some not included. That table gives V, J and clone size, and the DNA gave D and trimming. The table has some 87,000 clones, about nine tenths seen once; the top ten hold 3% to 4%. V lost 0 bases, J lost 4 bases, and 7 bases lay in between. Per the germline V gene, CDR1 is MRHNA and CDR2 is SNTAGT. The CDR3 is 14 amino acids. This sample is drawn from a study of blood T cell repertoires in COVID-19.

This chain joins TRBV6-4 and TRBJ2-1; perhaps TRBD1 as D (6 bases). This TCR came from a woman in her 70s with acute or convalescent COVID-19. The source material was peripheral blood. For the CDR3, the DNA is TGTGCCAGCAGTGACTCGGACAGTTACAATGAGCAGTTCTTC. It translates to CASSDSDSYNEQFF.